This TCR beta chain was recorded in a study of control samples from healthy donors and cancer patients (TCRdb year 2020). Reading the germline V gene (reference sequence) gives CDR1 MNHEY and CDR2 SMNVEV. V gives up 6 bases and J gives up 2 bases, and the segment between their germline ends measures 10 bases. Including the terminal cysteine and phenylalanine, the CDR3 comprises 13 residues. Only the CDR3 portion is preserved as DNA: 39 bases, with reading frame beginning at the first base. Worth noting for this clone: This receptor's antigen is unknown. It has no much larger one-base neighbor in the sample; base qualities were not kept.

The library was built by means of the immunoSEQ multiplex PCR assay. TCRdb re-hosts the immuneACCESS table, in-frame sequences only. Its copies lack some clones; in the studies checked, an unresolved V gene accounts for under half of them, and the cause for the rest is not known. This sample holds 100,000 to 150,000 clones; approximately 90% were observed only once. The ten largest clones take up 2% to 2.5% of the sample. This TCR was recovered from a woman in her 50s in good health. Source material: blood. The sequence is built from TRBV27 and TRBJ2-5, with a weak D call of TRBD2 (6 bases match). CDR3 sequence: CASSSRGQETQYF. In nucleotide form, the sequence is TGTGCCAGCAGCTCCCGGGGGCAAGAGACCCAGTACTTC.